The entry that follows covers one T cell receptor (beta chain) sequence. What it binds is unknown. The data were taken from a study of cytomegalovirus exposure and HLA in healthy donors. Study results and caveats: Researchers counted around 170 TCR beta chains as cytomegalovirus-associated. Most of the TCR beta V segments (in an earlier analysis) were productive either about 87% or about 30% of the time. Indistinguishability led to the exclusion of some V segments, TRBV6-2 and TRBV6-3 included.

13 Jbeta primers and 60 Vbeta primers were used for the PCR. Using immunoSEQ multiplex PCR, the repertoire was profiled, and TCRdb retains in-frame clones only, with some absent. Here the sample table reports over 30,000 clones. The donors comprised healthy bone marrow donors. There are 11 residues in the CDR3. The V gene's germline CDR1 is SQVTM and CDR2 ANQGSEA. V lost 4 bases and J 7 bases, leaving 9 bases between the germline ends. The chain employs TRBV29-1 and TRBJ2-3; TRBD2 might be the D (6 bases). Specimen: PBMCs. The TCR sequence derives from a middle-aged woman in good health and CMV-seropositive. CDR3 loop: CSVGGGNTQYF. The CDR3 DNA follows: TGCAGCGTTGGGGGAGGAAATACGCAGTATTTT.